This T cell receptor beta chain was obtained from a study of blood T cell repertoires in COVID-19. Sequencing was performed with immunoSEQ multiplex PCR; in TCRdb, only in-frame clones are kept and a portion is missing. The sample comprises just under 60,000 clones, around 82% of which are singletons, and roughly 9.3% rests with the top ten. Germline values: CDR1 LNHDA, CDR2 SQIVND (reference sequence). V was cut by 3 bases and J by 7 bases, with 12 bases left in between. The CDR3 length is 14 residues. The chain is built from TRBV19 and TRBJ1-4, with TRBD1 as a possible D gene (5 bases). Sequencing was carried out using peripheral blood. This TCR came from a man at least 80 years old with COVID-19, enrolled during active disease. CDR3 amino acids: CASSINGASEKLFF. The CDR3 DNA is TGTGCCAGTAGTATCAATGGGGCGAGTGAAAAACTGTTTTTT.